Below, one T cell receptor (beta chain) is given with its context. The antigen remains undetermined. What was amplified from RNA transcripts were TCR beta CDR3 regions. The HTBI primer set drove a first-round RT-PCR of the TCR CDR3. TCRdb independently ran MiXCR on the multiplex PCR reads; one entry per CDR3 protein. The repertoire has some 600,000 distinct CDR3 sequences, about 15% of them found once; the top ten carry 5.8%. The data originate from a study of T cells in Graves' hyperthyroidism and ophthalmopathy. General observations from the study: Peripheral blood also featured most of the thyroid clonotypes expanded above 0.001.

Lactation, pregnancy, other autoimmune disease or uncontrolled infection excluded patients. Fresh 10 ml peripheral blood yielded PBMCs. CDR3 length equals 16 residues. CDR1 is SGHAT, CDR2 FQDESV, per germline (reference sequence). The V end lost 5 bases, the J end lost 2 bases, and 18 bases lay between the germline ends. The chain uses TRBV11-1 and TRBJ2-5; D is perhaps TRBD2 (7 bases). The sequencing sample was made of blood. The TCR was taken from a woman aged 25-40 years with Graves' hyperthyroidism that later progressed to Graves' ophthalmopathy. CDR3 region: CASSLGWEGGQETQYF. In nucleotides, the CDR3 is TGTGCCAGCAGCCTCGGCTGGGAGGGGGGGCAAGAGACCCAGTACTTC.